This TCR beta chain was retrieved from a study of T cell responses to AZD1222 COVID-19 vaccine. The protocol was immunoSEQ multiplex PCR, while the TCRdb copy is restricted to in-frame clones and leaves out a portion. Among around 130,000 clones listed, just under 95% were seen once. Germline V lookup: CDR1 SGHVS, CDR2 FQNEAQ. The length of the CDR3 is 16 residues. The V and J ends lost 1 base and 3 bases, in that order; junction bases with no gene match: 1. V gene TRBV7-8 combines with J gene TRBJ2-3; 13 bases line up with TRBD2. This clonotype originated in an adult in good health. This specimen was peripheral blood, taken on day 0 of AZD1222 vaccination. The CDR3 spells CASSLVGLAGTDTQYF. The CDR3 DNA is TGTGCCAGCAGCTTAGTGGGACTAGCGGGGACAGATACGCAGTATTTT.